The 20 T cell receptor beta chains presented below share a single source sample, sequenced in a study of T cell changes during pregnancy in multiple sclerosis. Sequencing used immunoSEQ multiplex PCR; TCRdb keeps in-frame clones, though not all of them. The sample shows under 110,000 clones, around 90% of them seen only once. The sequencing used peripheral blood, collected after pregnancy. These receptors were collected from a female donor with multiple sclerosis, enrolled in a pregnancy study.

This clone has just a few counts. The genes are TRBV5-1 and TRBJ1-1, with 9 bases aligning to TRBD1. Losses at the gene ends were 4 bases for V and 2 bases for J; bases not matched to a gene: 3. Germline CDR1 reads SGHRS; CDR2 reads YFSETQ. This CDR3 contains 14 residues. The DNA for the CDR3 is TGCGCCAGCAGCCCGGACAGGGGCAACACTGAAGCTTTCTTT. Translation gives CASSPDRGNTEAFF.

The J gene is TRBJ2-7, the V gene TRBV15; D not certain. V was cut by 0 bases and J by 1 base, with 10 bases left in between. This CDR3 is built from 15 residues. CDR1 is LNHNV and CDR2 is YYDKDF in the germline V gene (reference sequence). CDR3 DNA: TGTGCCACCAGCAGAGATAGGAGCAGTTCCTACGAGCAGTACTTC. Its translation: CATSRDRSSSYEQYF.

With regard to this clone: Additional DNA sequences in this sample encode the identical CDR3. The chain couples TRBV10-2 to TRBJ1-1, with 7 bases aligning to TRBD1. Germline values: CDR1 WSHSY, CDR2 SAAADI. The trim removed 6 bases at V and 3 bases at J, leaving 1 base unmatched. CDR3 length: 12 residues. The CDR3 nucleotides read TGCGCCAGCAGAACAGGGGACACTGAAGCTTTCTTT. This gives the protein CASRTGDTEAFF.

This chain links TRBV11-2 with TRBJ1-2, with D unresolved. The V end was cut by 5 bases, the J end by 4 bases, with 14 bases between. Germline V CDR1 and CDR2: SGHAT, FQNNGV. The CDR3 loop spans 14 amino acids. As DNA, the CDR3 is TGTGCCAGCAGCCTAACGGGAGAGGGCTATGGCTACACCTTC. Translation: CASSLTGEGYGYTF.

In this sample, this clone turned up once. This chain connects TRBV27 to TRBJ2-7, with TRBD1 identical over 7 bases. This CDR3 has 12 residues. Germline loops: CDR1 MNHEY, CDR2 SMNVEV (reference sequence). V shed 6 bases and J 5 bases; nucleotides not matched to a gene: 4. CDR3 loop: CASSQGGNEQYF. The CDR3 DNA sequence: TGTGCCAGCAGCCAAGGGGGCAACGAGCAGTACTTC.

This chain uses TRBV7-9 with TRBJ2-5, with 9 bases matching TRBD1. The CDR3 contains 14 residues. V trimming: 6 bases; J trimming: 5 bases; junction bases outside the gene matches: 7. The germline V gene has CDR1 SEHNR and CDR2 FQNEAQ (reference sequence). CDR3 bases: TGTGCCAGCAGGGGGGACAGGGAAAAGGAGACCCAGTACTTC. Its protein product is CASRGDREKETQYF.

In this sample, this clone turned up once. The rearrangement joins TRBV15 to TRBJ2-1; D is undetermined. Germline CDR1 reads LNHNV; CDR2 reads YYDKDF (reference sequence). The length of the CDR3 is 13 residues. The V gene lost 1 base and the J gene lost 6 bases, with 7 bases spanning the gap. CDR3 amino acids: CATSRGIRNEQFF. CDR3 DNA: TGTGCCACCAGCAGAGGTATCCGCAATGAGCAGTTCTTC. The entire variable domain, with the rest obtained from reference TRBV15 and TRBJ2-1, is as follows: DAMVIQNPRYQVTQFGKPVTLSCSQTLNHNVMYWYQQKSSQAPKLLFHYYDKDFNNEADTPDNFQSRRPNTSFCFLDIRSPGLGDTAMYLCATSRGIRNEQFFGPGTRLTVL.

The chain uses TRBV19 and TRBJ1-1; D uncertain. Trimming took off 0 bases at V and 1 base at J, with 12 bases between the two ends. Germline V gives CDR1 LNHDA, CDR2 SQIVND (reference sequence). CDR3 length: 16 residues. In nucleotides, the CDR3 is TGTGCCAGTAGTATAGATCTGGCGGCGGGGAACACTGAAGCTTTCTTT. Translating gives CASSIDLAAGNTEAFF.

The chain is built from TRBV5-5 and TRBJ2-1; 8 bases are a match to TRBD1. The germline CDR1 and CDR2 sequences are SGHKS and YYEKEE (reference sequence). Trimming removed 3 bases from V and 1 base from J; junction bases left unmatched: 3. CDR3 size: 15 residues. The CDR3 DNA reads TGTGCCAGCAGCTCACAGGGGGTGTCCTACAATGAGCAGTTCTTC. Amino acids: CASSSQGVSYNEQFF.

The chain links TRBV25-1 to TRBJ1-5, with a possible D match to TRBD1 (5 bases). V was shortened by 5 bases and J by 6 bases, with 11 bases between the two germline ends. The germline V gene has CDR1 MGHDK and CDR2 SYGVNS. The CDR3 contains 13 residues. The chain's CDR3 is CASSLGVGQPQHF. CDR3 nucleotides: TGTGCCAGCAGTTTAGGGGTAGGTCAGCCCCAGCATTTT.

The V call is TRBV27, the J call TRBJ2-7; 8 positions match TRBD2. Per germline, CDR1 MNHEY and CDR2 SMNVEV (reference sequence). This CDR3 is built from 14 residues. Trimming cost V 8 bases and J 5 bases; bases outside gene matches: 11. The CDR3 protein is CASGPGGVGDEQYF. The CDR3 DNA reads TGTGCCAGCGGCCCCGGGGGGGTAGGCGACGAGCAGTACTTC.

The V call is TRBV6-4, the J call TRBJ2-1, with 9 bases lining up with TRBD2. The germline gives CDR1 MRHNA, CDR2 SNTAGT. There are 15 residues in the CDR3. The V segment lost 3 bases and the J segment 0 bases; nucleotides outside the gene matches: 0. This CDR3 reads CASSERGGSYNEQFF. The CDR3 DNA sequence: TGTGCCAGCAGTGAGCGGGGGGGCTCCTACAATGAGCAGTTCTTC.

The rearrangement joins TRBV2 to TRBJ2-7, with 8 positions matching TRBD2. V shed 2 bases and J 1 base; nucleotides not matched to a gene: 4. CDR3 length: 15 amino acids. Germline lookup yields CDR1 SNHLY and CDR2 FYNNEI. CDR3 DNA sequence: TGTGCCAGCAGTGAACTAGCGGGTTATTCCTACGAGCAGTACTTC. The encoded protein is CASSELAGYSYEQYF.

The J gene is TRBJ2-1, the V gene TRBV19; 9 bases align to TRBD2. Germline CDR1 reads LNHDA; CDR2 reads SQIVND (reference sequence). CDR3 length equals 13 residues. Trimming removed 7 bases from V and 8 bases from J; junction bases left unmatched: 6. The CDR3 DNA is TGTGCCAGTAAGAGCGGGAGGATCTATGAGCAGTTCTTC. Translation gives CASKSGRIYEQFF. The full variable domain, completed using reference TRBV19 and TRBJ2-1, is DGGITQSPKYLFRKEGQNVTLSCEQNLNHDAMYWYRQDPGQGLRLIYYSQIVNDFQKGDIAEGYSVSREKKESFPLTVTSAQKNPTAFYLCASKSGRIYEQFFGPGTRLTVL.

The V and J genes are TRBV10-3 and TRBJ1-1; TRBD1 is a possible D gene (5 bases). V lost 3 bases, J lost 8 bases, and 13 bases lay in between. The length of the CDR3 is 13 residues. CDR1 is ENHRY and CDR2 is SYGVKD in the germline V gene. The CDR3 bases are TGTGCCATCAGTGACCATAGGGGCGAGGAAGCTTTCTTT. This translates into CAISDHRGEEAFF.

The chain links TRBV19 to TRBJ1-6; 8 bases are shared with TRBD1. V was clipped by 4 bases and J by 13 bases; unmatched bases: 6. This CDR3 has 13 amino acids. CDR1 and CDR2 (germline): LNHDA, SQIVND (reference sequence). The CDR3 region has the DNA TGTGCCAGTAGTACCGGACAGGGAATGCCCCTCCACTTT. Its protein is CASSTGQGMPLHF.

V gene TRBV2 combines with J gene TRBJ1-5, with a possible D match to TRBD1 (6 bases). Trimming took 6 bases from V and 7 from J, leaving 13 bases between them. Germline V lookup: CDR1 SNHLY, CDR2 FYNNEI. This CDR3 contains 13 residues. The CDR3 loop reads CASSQGFGQPQHF. The CDR3 region has the DNA TGTGCCAGCAGCCAGGGGTTCGGGCAGCCCCAGCATTTT. Drawing the rest from reference TRBV2 and TRBJ1-5, the complete variable domain is EPEVTQTPSHQVTQMGQEVILRCVPISNHLYFYWYRQILGQKVEFLVSFYNNEISEKSEIFDDQFSVERPDGSNFTLKIRSTKLEDSAMYFCASSQGFGQPQHFGDGTRLSIL.

This clone was seen just once. This rearrangement joins TRBV7-8 to TRBJ2-7; the match to TRBD1 covers 10 bases. Germline lookup yields CDR1 SGHVS and CDR2 FQNEAQ. The CDR3 runs 14 residues. The J segment lost 6 bases and the V segment lost 4 bases, leaving 6 bases of the junction unmatched. CDR3 coding DNA: TGTGCCAGCAGCTCTGGACAGGGGGGACGCGAGCAGTACTTC. Protein sequence: CASSSGQGGREQYF.

This chain uses TRBV7-2 with TRBJ2-3; 13 bases fit TRBD2. Germline lookup yields CDR1 SGHTA and CDR2 FQGNSA. Trimming cost V 2 bases and J 0 bases; bases outside gene matches: 2. The CDR3 spans 17 residues. CDR3 nucleotide sequence: TGTGCCAGCAGCTTAAGGACTAGCGGGGGAAGCACAGATACGCAGTATTTT. Translating gives CASSLRTSGGSTDTQYF.

This clone was observed a single time. The V gene is TRBV5-5, the J gene TRBJ1-1; D remains unclear. The V end lost 3 bases, the J end lost 8 bases, and 11 bases lay between the germline ends. Looked up from germline, CDR1 is SGHKS and CDR2 is YYEKEE (reference sequence). This CDR3 comprises 12 residues. The CDR3 sequence: CASSSPGQEAFF. The CDR3 DNA reads TGTGCCAGCAGCTCGCCTGGCCAGGAAGCTTTCTTT.